These 25 T cell receptor beta chains were all obtained from the same sample, sequenced in a study of blood T cell repertoires in COVID-19. Profiling relied on immunoSEQ multiplex PCR, and the TCRdb table lists in-frame clones only, not all of them. Of 52,000 or so clones listed, roughly 80% are singletons. Sequenced input: peripheral blood. These receptors were obtained from a human donor in a cohort sampled during active or convalescent COVID-19.

The sample holds a few counts of this clone. The gene calls are TRBV4-3 and TRBJ2-1; TRBD2 matches at 9 bases. This CDR3 spans 19 amino acids. Trimming removed 1 base from V and 4 bases from J; junction bases left unmatched: 14. Germline V lookup: CDR1 LGHNA, CDR2 YSLEER. For the CDR3, the DNA is TGCGCCAGCAGCCAAGGGTTTGAGTCCTGGACTAGCGATTACAATGAGCAGTTCTTC. Its protein is CASSQGFESWTSDYNEQFF.

In regard to this clone: Other DNA sequences in the same sample also yield this CDR3. The chain carries TRBV9 and TRBJ1-2; 8 positions agree with TRBD1. Germline V lookup: CDR1 SGDLS, CDR2 YYNGEE. The CDR3 covers 14 residues. V lost 0 bases and J lost 4; bases outside the gene matches: 2. The CDR3 coding sequence is TGTGCCAGCAGCGTAGGAACAGGGGGCTATGGCTACACCTTC. Encoded protein: CASSVGTGGYGYTF. Drawing the rest from reference TRBV9 and TRBJ1-2, the complete variable domain is DSGVTQTPKHLITATGQRVTLRCSPRSGDLSVYWYQQSLDQGLQFLIQYYNGEERAKGNILERFSAQQFPDLHSELNLSSLELGDSALYFCASSVGTGGYGYTFGSGTRLTVV.

J is TRBJ2-2 and V is TRBV18; no firm D call. The CDR3 loop spans 15 amino acids. CDR1 and CDR2 (germline): KGHSH, LQKENI. Deletions cut 2 bases from V and 6 bases from J, with 13 bases between. CDR3 in DNA: TGTGCCAGCTCACCAGTAGAGTCAGGTCCCGGGGAGCTGTTTTTT. It yields the protein CASSPVESGPGELFF.

The chain recombines TRBV6-5 with TRBJ2-7; the D gene is possibly TRBD2 (6 bases). V was trimmed by 0 bases and J by 0 bases, leaving 9 bases between them. This CDR3 is 15 amino acids long. The germline CDR1 and CDR2 sequences are MNHEY and SVGAGI. This chain's CDR3 is CASSYSGGRSYEQYF. The CDR3 DNA is TGTGCCAGCAGTTACTCCGGGGGACGCTCCTACGAGCAGTACTTC.

Only one count was recorded for this clone. CDR3 nucleotide sequence: TGTGCCAGCAGCCCGACCGGGACAGAGATAAACACCATATATTTT. Protein: CASSPTGTEINTIYF. The V gene is TRBV7-8, the J gene TRBJ1-3, with TRBD1 matching over 7 bases. The CDR3 covers 15 residues. Germline V lookup: CDR1 SGHVS, CDR2 FQNEAQ. The junction had 10 bases not matched to a gene; V was cut back by 5 bases and J by 6 bases.

The V and J genes are TRBV24-1 and TRBJ2-5; 7 bases match TRBD1. The V and J ends lost 3 bases and 0 bases, in that order; junction bases with no gene match: 3. Germline V gene data show CDR1 as KGHDR and CDR2 as SFDVKD. This CDR3 contains 15 residues. CDR3 DNA sequence: TGTGCCACCAGTGATCCGGGACAGAACCAAGAGACCCAGTACTTC. Protein sequence: CATSDPGQNQETQYF.

In its sample, this clone is medium-sized. The V call is TRBV10-3, the J call TRBJ1-1; TRBD1 agrees at 8 bases. This CDR3 has 15 residues. Per the germline V gene, CDR1 is ENHRY and CDR2 is SYGVKD. Trimming removed 3 bases from V and 1 base from J; junction bases left unmatched: 4. The CDR3 region is CAISDPGTGNTEAFF. The CDR3 region has the DNA TGTGCCATCAGTGACCCAGGGACAGGGAACACTGAAGCTTTCTTT.

The chain uses TRBV15 and TRBJ2-2; D ambiguous. Germline V CDR1 and CDR2: LNHNV, YYDKDF (reference sequence). This CDR3 contains 16 residues. V lost 0 bases to trimming and J lost 6 bases, with 14 bases between them. The CDR3 reads CATSRDRLAQAGELFF. CDR3 DNA: TGTGCCACCAGCAGAGATAGGTTAGCTCAAGCCGGGGAGCTGTTTTTT.

This clone was recorded once. The rearrangement links TRBV19 to TRBJ1-5; 7 positions match TRBD1. Germline V CDR1 and CDR2: LNHDA, SQIVND (reference sequence). V lost 5 bases, J lost 6 bases, and 13 bases stayed unmatched. There are 16 residues in the CDR3. The CDR3 protein is CASSGPEEGGSQPQHF. The CDR3 DNA reads TGTGCCAGTAGTGGGCCGGAGGAAGGGGGCAGTCAGCCCCAGCATTTT. Full variable domain (missing parts from reference TRBV19 and TRBJ1-5): DGGITQSPKYLFRKEGQNVTLSCEQNLNHDAMYWYRQDPGQGLRLIYYSQIVNDFQKGDIAEGYSVSREKKESFPLTVTSAQKNPTAFYLCASSGPEEGGSQPQHFGDGTRLSIL.

The J gene is TRBJ2-5, the V gene TRBV10-3; 12 bases are a match to TRBD2. Germline values: CDR1 ENHRY, CDR2 SYGVKD. The ends lost 8 bases at V and 5 bases at J; junction bases unmatched: 6. The CDR3 length is 14 residues. Here the CDR3 reads CAIASGGAWETQYF. CDR3 bases: TGTGCCATCGCTAGCGGGGGGGCTTGGGAGACCCAGTACTTC.

The chain recombines TRBV10-3 with TRBJ2-1; TRBD2 agrees at 11 bases. V lost 5 bases and J lost 4; bases outside the gene matches: 1. The germline gives CDR1 ENHRY, CDR2 SYGVKD. This CDR3 is 14 amino acids long. The CDR3 is CAISLAGGYNEQFF. The CDR3 region has the DNA TGTGCCATCAGTTTAGCGGGGGGGTACAATGAGCAGTTCTTC.

This rearrangement joins TRBV6-6 to TRBJ2-7; TRBD2 matches 7 bases. Per germline, CDR1 MNHNY and CDR2 SVGAGI (reference sequence). V was clipped by 8 bases and J by 0 bases; unmatched bases: 7. CDR3 size: 14 residues. The CDR3 region is CASSMGGNSYEQYF. The CDR3 DNA sequence: TGTGCCAGCTCAATGGGGGGGAACTCCTACGAGCAGTACTTC.

The rearrangement joins TRBV5-1 to TRBJ2-3; 12 positions agree with TRBD2. This CDR3 region has 19 residues. V trimming: 1 base; J trimming: 6 bases; junction bases outside the gene matches: 15. From germline, CDR1 is SGHRS and CDR2 YFSETQ. The DNA of the CDR3 is TGCGCCAGCAGCTTGAACAGGGGGCCCCTAGCGGGGGGGCCTGATACGCAGTATTTT. It translates to CASSLNRGPLAGGPDTQYF.

The rearrangement uses TRBV19 and TRBJ2-7, with a tentative D call TRBD1 (6 bases). Trimming removed 1 base from V and 3 bases from J, with 13 bases in between. The CDR3 sequence is 15 residues long. CDR1 is LNHDA and CDR2 is SQIVND in the germline V gene (reference sequence). This CDR3 is CASSIALRGIYEQYF. As DNA, the CDR3 is TGTGCCAGTAGTATAGCCCTCAGGGGTATCTACGAGCAGTACTTC.

The genes are TRBV18 and TRBJ2-4; D remains ambiguous. This CDR3 comprises 15 residues. V gave up 3 bases and J gave up 3 bases, with 12 bases separating them. Germline V gene sequence: CDR1 KGHSH, CDR2 LQKENI. The CDR3 loop reads CASSPPSAGKNIQYF. In DNA, the CDR3 is TGTGCCAGCTCACCTCCTTCTGCAGGCAAAAACATTCAGTACTTC.

This clone occurred once. The chain is built from TRBV7-2 and TRBJ1-6; possibly TRBD1 for D (5 bases). V was cut by 0 bases and J by 3 bases, with 15 bases left in between. Germline-derived CDR1 and CDR2 are SGHTA and FQGNSA. This CDR3 has 18 residues. The DNA of the CDR3 is TGTGCCAGCAGCTTAGCAGGCCCTCCGGGGGACTATAATTCACCCCTCCACTTT. Its protein is CASSLAGPPGDYNSPLHF.

The J gene is TRBJ2-5, the V gene TRBV25-1; TRBD2 matches 9 bases. The germline V gene has CDR1 MGHDK and CDR2 SYGVNS. Germline trimming cut 5 bases from V and 6 bases from J; bases unmatched to any gene: 10. This CDR3 has 15 residues. This CDR3 reads CASSPFGTSHKTQYF. The CDR3 coding sequence is TGTGCCAGCAGTCCCTTCGGGACTAGCCACAAGACCCAGTACTTC.

The rearrangement uses TRBV2 and TRBJ2-3, with unresolved D. Germline V lookup: CDR1 SNHLY, CDR2 FYNNEI. The CDR3 loop spans 14 amino acids. The germline V and J ends were trimmed by 4 bases and 0 bases, with 8 bases remaining between them. The DNA of the CDR3 is TGTGCCAGCAGTGTCAGAACCAGCACAGATACGCAGTATTTT. Its protein is CASSVRTSTDTQYF.

The chain has TRBV10-1 and TRBJ2-5, with D possibly being TRBD2 (5 bases). The germline V gene encodes CDR1 WNHNN and CDR2 SYGVQD (reference sequence). The CDR3 covers 17 residues. With 2 bases removed from V and 0 bases from J, the gap between germline ends came to 16 bases. Here the CDR3 DNA reads TGCGCCAGCAGTGAGGATGTTATAGAGGGAGACCAAGAGACCCAGTACTTC. Its translation is CASSEDVIEGDQETQYF.

This rearrangement joins TRBV6-5 to TRBJ2-1, with D maybe TRBD1 (5 bases). Looked up from germline, CDR1 is MNHEY and CDR2 is SVGAGI. The CDR3 is 13 amino acids. V lost 7 bases to trimming and J lost 5 bases, with 12 bases between them. This CDR3 is CASTKDSHNEQFF. For the CDR3, the DNA is TGTGCCAGCACCAAAGACAGTCACAATGAGCAGTTCTTC.

The V gene is TRBV4-1, the J gene TRBJ2-2, with 8 bases aligning to TRBD1. This CDR3 has 14 amino acids. From germline, CDR1 is MGHRA and CDR2 YSYEKL. V lost 6 bases and J lost 7; bases outside the gene matches: 7. The CDR3 here is CASRAQGGGGELFF. The CDR3 DNA follows: TGCGCCAGCAGGGCACAGGGGGGAGGCGGGGAGCTGTTTTTT.

The gene calls are TRBV6-2 or TRBV6-3 and TRBJ1-1, with D perhaps matching TRBD1 (5 bases). Germline V gene sequence: CDR1 MNHEY, CDR2 SVGEGT. The CDR3 totals 15 residues. V lost 0 bases to trimming and J lost 5 bases, with 13 bases between them. This CDR3 reads CASSYSGGRITEAFF. The CDR3 DNA reads TGTGCCAGCAGTTACTCGGGGGGGAGGATAACTGAAGCTTTCTTT.

The genes are TRBV9 and TRBJ2-7, with 9 bases lining up with TRBD1. The CDR3 contains 15 residues. Germline V lookup: CDR1 SGDLS, CDR2 YYNGEE. J was trimmed by 2 bases and V by 0 bases; bases with no gene match: 3. DNA of the CDR3: TGTGCCAGCAGCGTAGGGGACAGGGACACCTACGAGCAGTACTTC. As protein: CASSVGDRDTYEQYF.

DNA for the CDR3: TGTGCCAGTAGTCCCCGGACTAGGGGGGCCAATGAGCAGTTCTTC. It encodes CASSPRTRGANEQFF. The chain recombines TRBV19 with TRBJ2-1; D possibly corresponds to TRBD2 (7 bases). Looked up from germline, CDR1 is LNHDA and CDR2 is SQIVND (reference sequence). Trimming removed 5 bases at V and 6 bases at J, with 17 bases between. This CDR3 comprises 15 residues.

The J gene is TRBJ1-2, the V gene TRBV19; 7 bases are a match to TRBD1. The germline CDR1 and CDR2 sequences are LNHDA and SQIVND (reference sequence). Trimming cost V 6 bases and J 7 bases; bases outside gene matches: 17. The CDR3 runs 16 residues. The CDR3 is CASSEIGGGTSSGYTF. In DNA form, the CDR3 reads TGTGCCAGTAGCGAAATCGGAGGGGGCACAAGTAGTGGCTACACCTTC.